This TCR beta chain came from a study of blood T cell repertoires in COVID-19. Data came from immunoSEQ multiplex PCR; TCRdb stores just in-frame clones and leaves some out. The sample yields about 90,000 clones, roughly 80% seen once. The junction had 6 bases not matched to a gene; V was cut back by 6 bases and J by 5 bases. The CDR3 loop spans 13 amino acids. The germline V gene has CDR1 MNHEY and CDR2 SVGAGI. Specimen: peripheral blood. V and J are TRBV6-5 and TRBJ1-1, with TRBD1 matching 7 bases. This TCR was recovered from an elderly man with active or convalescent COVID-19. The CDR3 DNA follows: TGTGCCAGCAGGATTAGACAGGGTACTGAAGCTTTCTTT. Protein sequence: CASRIRQGTEAFF.